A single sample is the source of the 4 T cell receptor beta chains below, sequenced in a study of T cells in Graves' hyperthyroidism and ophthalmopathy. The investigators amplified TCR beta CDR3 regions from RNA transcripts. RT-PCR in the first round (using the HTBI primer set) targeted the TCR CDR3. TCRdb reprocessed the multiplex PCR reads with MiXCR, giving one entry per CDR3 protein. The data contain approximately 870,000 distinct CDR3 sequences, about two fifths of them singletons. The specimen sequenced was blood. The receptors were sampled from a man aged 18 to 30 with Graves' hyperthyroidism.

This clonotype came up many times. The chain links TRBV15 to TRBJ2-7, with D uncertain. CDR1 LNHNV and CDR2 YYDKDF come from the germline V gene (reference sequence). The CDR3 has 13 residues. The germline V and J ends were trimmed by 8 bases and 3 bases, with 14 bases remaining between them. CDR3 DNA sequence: TGTGCCACCTCCAGCCGCTCTAACTACGAGCAGTACTTC. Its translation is CATSSRSNYEQYF.

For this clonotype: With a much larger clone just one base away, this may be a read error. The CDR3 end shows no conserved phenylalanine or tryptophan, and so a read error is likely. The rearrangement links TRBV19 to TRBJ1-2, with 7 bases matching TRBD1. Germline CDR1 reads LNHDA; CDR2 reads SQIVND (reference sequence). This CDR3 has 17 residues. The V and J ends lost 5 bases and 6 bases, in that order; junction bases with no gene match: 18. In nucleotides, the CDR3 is TGTGCCAGTAGTGCAAGTCCTGACAGGGCTATTGGCGATGGCTACACCCTC. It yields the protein CASSASPDRAIGDGYTL.

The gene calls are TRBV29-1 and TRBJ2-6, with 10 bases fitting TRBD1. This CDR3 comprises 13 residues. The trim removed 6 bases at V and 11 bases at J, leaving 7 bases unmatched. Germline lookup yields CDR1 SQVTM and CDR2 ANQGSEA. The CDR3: CSVPGQGIYVLTF. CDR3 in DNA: TGCAGCGTCCCGGGACAGGGGATCTACGTCCTGACTTTC.

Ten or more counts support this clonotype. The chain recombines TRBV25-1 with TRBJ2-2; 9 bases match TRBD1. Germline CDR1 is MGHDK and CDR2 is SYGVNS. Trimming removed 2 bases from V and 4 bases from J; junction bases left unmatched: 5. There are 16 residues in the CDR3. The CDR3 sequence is CASSETGGTGTGELFF. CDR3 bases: TGTGCCAGCAGTGAAACAGGGGGCACAGGCACCGGGGAGCTGTTTTTT.